This TCR beta chain comes out of a study of blood T cell repertoires in COVID-19. V gave up 1 base and J gave up 0 bases, with 13 bases separating them. CDR1 GTSNPN and CDR2 SVGIG come from the germline V gene (reference sequence). The CDR3 runs 16 residues. This table comes from immunoSEQ multiplex PCR, and its TCRdb copy is limited to in-frame clones, with some not included. The repertoire has 75,000 to 100,000 clones, around nine tenths of them found once; the top ten carry about 1.7%. This TCR came from an elderly man with acute or convalescent COVID-19. The sequenced sample consisted of peripheral blood. The rearrangement uses TRBV30 and TRBJ2-4; D might be TRBD2 (6 bases). The CDR3: CAWSAGLLGAKNIQYF. The CDR3, as DNA: TGTGCCTGGAGTGCGGGACTTCTAGGAGCCAAAAACATTCAGTACTTC.